This TCR beta chain came from a study of T-cell reconstitution after alpha-beta-depleted transplantation in children. Study-level results: Where alpha-beta T cells came from about two months after transplant was reportedly several hundred expanded graft clones.

Trimming shortened V by 5 bases and J by 4 bases, and 14 bases separated the two germline ends. CDR3 length equals 13 residues. Germline V CDR1 and CDR2: SQVTM, ANQGSEA. This clonotype was seen many times. Its cognate antigen is unknown. A TCRbeta library incorporating unique molecular identifiers was prepared. One entry per CDR3 protein, called by TCRdb with MiXCR from the PCR reads. The data show fewer than 550,000 distinct CDR3 sequences, 10% to 12% seen once. The clonotype was recovered from a female patient between 2 and 10 years old who had a stem cell transplant for aplastic anemia, so the T cells may come from the graft donor. The input for sequencing was PBMCs, mostly from graft donor cells, taken 180 days after TCRalphabeta/CD19-depleted stem cell transplant. The rearrangement joins TRBV29-1 to TRBJ2-5, with D perhaps matching TRBD1 (6 bases). The CDR3: CSVISQGIETQYF. The CDR3 DNA reads as TGCAGCGTTATATCCCAGGGGATAGAGACCCAGTACTTC.